This TCR beta chain was obtained from a study of T cell responses to AZD1222 COVID-19 vaccine. Libraries were prepared by immunoSEQ multiplex PCR; TCRdb keeps only in-frame clonotypes and omits some of them. The sample shows just under 35,000 clones, 80% to 90% of them seen only once. This CDR3 spans 20 amino acids. Sample: peripheral blood, taken 28 days after the second AZD1222 dose. The chain recombines TRBV1 with TRBJ1-5. TRBV1 is noted as a pseudogene. The TCR comes from an adult who received the AZD1222 COVID-19 vaccine. The DNA for the CDR3 is TGCACCAGCAGCCAAGGGCCACGGACCGCACCTTTCTATAGCAATCAGCCCCAGCATTTT. This encodes CTSSQGPRTAPFYSNQPQHF.